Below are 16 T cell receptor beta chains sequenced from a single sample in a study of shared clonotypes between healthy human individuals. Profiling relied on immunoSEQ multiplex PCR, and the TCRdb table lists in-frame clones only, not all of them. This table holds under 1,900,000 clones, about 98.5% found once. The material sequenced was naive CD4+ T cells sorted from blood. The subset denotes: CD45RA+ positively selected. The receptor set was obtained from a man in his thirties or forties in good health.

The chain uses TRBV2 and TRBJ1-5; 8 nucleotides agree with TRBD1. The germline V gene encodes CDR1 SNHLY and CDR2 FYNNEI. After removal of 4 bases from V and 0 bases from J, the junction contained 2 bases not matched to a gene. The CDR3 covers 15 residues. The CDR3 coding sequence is TGTGCCAGCAGTGTACAGGGGGGTAGCAATCAGCCCCAGCATTTT. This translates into CASSVQGGSNQPQHF.

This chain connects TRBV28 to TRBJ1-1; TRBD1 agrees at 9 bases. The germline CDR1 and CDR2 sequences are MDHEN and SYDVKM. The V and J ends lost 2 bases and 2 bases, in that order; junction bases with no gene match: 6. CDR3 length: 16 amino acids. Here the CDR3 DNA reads TGTGCCAGCAGTTTACTAAACAGGGGGCGAAACACTGAAGCTTTCTTT. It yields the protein CASSLLNRGRNTEAFF.

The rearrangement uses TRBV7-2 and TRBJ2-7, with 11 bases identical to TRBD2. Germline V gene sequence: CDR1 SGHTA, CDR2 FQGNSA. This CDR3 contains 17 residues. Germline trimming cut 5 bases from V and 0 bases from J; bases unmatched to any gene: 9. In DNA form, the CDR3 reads TGTGCCAGCAGCGCCAGGACTAGCGGGTTTAGCTCCTACGAGCAGTACTTC. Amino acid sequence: CASSARTSGFSSYEQYF.

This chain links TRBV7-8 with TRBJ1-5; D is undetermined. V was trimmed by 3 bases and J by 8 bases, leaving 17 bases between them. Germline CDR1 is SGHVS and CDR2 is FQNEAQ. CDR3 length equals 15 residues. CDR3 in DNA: TGTGCCAGCAGCTTGTACGGTTTGGGTTTGAAGCCCCAGCATTTT. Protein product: CASSLYGLGLKPQHF.

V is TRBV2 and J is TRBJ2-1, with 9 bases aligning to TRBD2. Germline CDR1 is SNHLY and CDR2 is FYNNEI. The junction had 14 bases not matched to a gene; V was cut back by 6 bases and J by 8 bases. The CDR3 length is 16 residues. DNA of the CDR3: TGTGCCAGCAGAAAACCGGGACTAGCAGTAGGCGATGAGCAGTTCTTC. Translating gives CASRKPGLAVGDEQFF.

This chain's CDR3 is CASSVSTGDADTQYF. The CDR3 DNA is TGTGCCAGCAGTGTTTCGACAGGGGACGCAGATACGCAGTATTTT. J is TRBJ2-3 and V is TRBV6-1, with TRBD1 matching 8 bases. Germline V gene data show CDR1 as MNHNS and CDR2 as SASEGT. The V gene end was trimmed by 4 bases and the J gene end by 4 bases; junction bases not matched to a gene: 7. The CDR3 has 15 amino acids.

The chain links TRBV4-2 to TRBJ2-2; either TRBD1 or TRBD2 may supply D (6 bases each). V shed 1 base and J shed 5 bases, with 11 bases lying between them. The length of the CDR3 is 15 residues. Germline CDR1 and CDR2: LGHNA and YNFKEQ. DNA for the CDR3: TGTGCCAGCAGCCAAGTAGGAGGGGGGACCGGGGAGCTGTTTTTT. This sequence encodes CASSQVGGGTGELFF.

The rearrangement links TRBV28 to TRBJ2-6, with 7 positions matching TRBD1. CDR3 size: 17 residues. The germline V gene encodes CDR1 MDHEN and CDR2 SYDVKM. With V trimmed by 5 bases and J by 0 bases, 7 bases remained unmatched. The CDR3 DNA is TGTGCCAGCAGTCCTTGGGACAGTCCCTCTGGGGCCAACGTCCTGACTTTC. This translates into CASSPWDSPSGANVLTF.

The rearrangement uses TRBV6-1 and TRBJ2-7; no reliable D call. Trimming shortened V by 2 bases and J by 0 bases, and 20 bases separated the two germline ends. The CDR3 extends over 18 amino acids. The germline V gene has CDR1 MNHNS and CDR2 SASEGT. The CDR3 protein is CASSESVAVWSYSYEQYF. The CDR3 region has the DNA TGTGCCAGCAGTGAATCCGTCGCGGTATGGTCGTACTCCTACGAGCAGTACTTC.

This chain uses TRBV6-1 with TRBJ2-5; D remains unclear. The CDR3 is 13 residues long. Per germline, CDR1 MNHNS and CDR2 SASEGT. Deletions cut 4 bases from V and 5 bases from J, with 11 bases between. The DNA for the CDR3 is TGTGCCAGCAGTGGATCATCGAGGGAGACCCAGTACTTC. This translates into CASSGSSRETQYF.

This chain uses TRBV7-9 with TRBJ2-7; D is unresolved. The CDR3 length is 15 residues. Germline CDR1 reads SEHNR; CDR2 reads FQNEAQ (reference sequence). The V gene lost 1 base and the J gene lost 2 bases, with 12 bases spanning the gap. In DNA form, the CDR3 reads TGTGCCAGCAGCTTAGGGACGAAAAAGCCCTACGAGCAGTACTTC. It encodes CASSLGTKKPYEQYF.

CDR3 loop: CACHSSTGSGGAYEQYF. The CDR3 nucleotides read TGTGCCTGCCACTCGTCGACAGGGTCTGGGGGTGCCTACGAGCAGTACTTC. V is TRBV28 and J is TRBJ2-7, with 7 positions matching TRBD1. Trimming at V came to 11 bases and at J to 2 bases, leaving 21 bases not matched to a gene. The CDR3 has 17 residues. Germline V CDR1 and CDR2: MDHEN, SYDVKM.

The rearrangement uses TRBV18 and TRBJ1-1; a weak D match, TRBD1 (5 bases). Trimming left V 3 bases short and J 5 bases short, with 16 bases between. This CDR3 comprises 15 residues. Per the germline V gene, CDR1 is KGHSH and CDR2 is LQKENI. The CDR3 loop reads CASSPQGVPGTEAFF. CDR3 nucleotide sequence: TGTGCCAGCTCACCGCAGGGTGTCCCGGGTACTGAAGCTTTCTTT.

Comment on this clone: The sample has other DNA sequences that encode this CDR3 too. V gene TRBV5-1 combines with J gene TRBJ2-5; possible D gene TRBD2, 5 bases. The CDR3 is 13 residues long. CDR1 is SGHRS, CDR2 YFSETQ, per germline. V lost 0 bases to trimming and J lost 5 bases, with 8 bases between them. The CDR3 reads CASSLVGEETQYF. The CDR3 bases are TGCGCCAGCAGCTTGGTCGGGGAGGAGACCCAGTACTTC.

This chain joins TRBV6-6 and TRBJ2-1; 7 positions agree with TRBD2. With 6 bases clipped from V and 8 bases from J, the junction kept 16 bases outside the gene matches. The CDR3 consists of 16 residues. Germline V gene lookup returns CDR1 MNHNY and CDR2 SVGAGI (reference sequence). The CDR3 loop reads CASSPRWREIIDEQFF. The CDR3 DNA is TGTGCCAGCAGCCCGCGCTGGCGGGAGATAATTGATGAGCAGTTCTTC.

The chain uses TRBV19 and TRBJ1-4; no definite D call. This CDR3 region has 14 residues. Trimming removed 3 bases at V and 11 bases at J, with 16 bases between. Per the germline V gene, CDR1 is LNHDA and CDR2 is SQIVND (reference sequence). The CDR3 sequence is CASSIGGSLPKLFF. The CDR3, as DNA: TGTGCCAGTAGTATCGGAGGTTCCCTACCTAAACTGTTTTTT.